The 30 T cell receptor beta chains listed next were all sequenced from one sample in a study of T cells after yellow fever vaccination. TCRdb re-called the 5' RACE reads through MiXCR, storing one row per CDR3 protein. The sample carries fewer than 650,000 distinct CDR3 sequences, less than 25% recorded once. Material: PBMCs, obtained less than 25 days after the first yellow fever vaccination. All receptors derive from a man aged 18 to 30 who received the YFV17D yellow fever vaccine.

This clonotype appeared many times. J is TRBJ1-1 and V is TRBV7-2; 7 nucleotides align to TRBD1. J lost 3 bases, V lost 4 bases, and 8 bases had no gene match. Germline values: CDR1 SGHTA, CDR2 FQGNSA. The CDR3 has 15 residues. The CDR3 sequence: CASSSQGGADTEAFF. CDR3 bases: TGTGCCAGCAGCTCGCAGGGGGGCGCGGACACTGAAGCTTTCTTT.

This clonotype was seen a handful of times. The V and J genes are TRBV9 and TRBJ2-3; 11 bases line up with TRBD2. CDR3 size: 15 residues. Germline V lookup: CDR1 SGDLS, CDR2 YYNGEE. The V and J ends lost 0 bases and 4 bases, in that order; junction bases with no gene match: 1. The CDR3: CASSVELAGADTQYF. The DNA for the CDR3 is TGTGCCAGCAGCGTAGAACTAGCGGGGGCAGATACGCAGTATTTT.

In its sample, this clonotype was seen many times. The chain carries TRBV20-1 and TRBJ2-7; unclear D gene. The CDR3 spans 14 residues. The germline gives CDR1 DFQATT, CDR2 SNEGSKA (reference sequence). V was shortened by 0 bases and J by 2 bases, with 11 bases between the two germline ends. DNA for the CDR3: TGCAGTGCTAGAGACCGGTTCCTGCCCTACGAGCAGTACTTC. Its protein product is CSARDRFLPYEQYF.

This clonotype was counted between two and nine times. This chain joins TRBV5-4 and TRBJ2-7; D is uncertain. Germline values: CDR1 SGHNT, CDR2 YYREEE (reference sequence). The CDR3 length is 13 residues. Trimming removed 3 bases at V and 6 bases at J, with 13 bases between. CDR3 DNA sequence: TGTGCCAGCAGCTATAACCCCCTCTCCGAGCAGTACGTC. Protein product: CASSYNPLSEQYV.

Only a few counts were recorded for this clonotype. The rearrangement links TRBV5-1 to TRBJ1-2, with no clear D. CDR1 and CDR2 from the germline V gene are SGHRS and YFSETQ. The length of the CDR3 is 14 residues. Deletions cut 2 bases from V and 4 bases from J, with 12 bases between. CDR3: CASSFEGRSYGYTF. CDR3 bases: TGCGCCAGCAGCTTCGAGGGCAGGAGCTATGGCTACACCTTC.

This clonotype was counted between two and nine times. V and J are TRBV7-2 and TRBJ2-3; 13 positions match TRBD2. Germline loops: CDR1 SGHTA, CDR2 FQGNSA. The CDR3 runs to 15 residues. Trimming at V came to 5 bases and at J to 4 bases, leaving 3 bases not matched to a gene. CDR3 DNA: TGTGCCAGCAGCGGACTAGCGGGGGTGGCAGATACGCAGTATTTT. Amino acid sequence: CASSGLAGVADTQYF.

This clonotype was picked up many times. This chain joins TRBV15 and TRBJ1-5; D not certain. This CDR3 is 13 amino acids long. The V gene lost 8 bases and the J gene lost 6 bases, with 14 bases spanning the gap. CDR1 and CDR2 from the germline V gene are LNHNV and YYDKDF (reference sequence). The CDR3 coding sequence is TGTGCCACCTCTCGTGGAACGGGTCAGCCCCAGCATTTT. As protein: CATSRGTGQPQHF.

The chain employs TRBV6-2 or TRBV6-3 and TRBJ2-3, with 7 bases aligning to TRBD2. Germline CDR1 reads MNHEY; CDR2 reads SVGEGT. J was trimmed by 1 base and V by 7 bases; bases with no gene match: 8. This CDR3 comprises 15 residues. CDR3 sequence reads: CASKQSGRGTDTQYF. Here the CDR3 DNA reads TGTGCCAGCAAGCAATCGGGGAGGGGCACAGATACGCAGTATTTT.

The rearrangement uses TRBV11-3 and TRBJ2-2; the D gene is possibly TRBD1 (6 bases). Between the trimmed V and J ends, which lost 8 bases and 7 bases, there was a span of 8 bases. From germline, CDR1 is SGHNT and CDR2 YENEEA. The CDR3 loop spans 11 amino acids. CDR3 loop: CASQGIGELFF. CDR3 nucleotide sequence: TGTGCCAGCCAGGGGATCGGGGAGCTGTTTTTT.

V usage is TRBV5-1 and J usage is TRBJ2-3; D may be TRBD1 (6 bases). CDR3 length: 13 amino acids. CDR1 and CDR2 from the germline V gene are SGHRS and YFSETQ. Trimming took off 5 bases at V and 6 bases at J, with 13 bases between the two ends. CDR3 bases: TGCGCCAGCAGTAAAACAGGGCCGGATACGCAGTATTTT. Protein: CASSKTGPDTQYF.

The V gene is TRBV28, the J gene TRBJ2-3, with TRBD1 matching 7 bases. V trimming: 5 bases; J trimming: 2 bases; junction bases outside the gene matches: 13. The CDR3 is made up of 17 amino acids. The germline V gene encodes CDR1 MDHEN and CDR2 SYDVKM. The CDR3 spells CASSGTETGTITDTQYF. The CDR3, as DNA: TGTGCCAGCAGTGGAACCGAGACAGGGACAATCACAGATACGCAGTATTTT.

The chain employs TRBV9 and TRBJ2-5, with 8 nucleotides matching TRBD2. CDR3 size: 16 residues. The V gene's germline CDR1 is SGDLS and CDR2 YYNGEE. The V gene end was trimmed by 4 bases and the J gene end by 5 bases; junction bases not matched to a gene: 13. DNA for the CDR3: TGTGCCAGCAGCTCTCCTCGGGGGGGGTACCGGGAGACCCAGTACTTC. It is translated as CASSSPRGGYRETQYF.

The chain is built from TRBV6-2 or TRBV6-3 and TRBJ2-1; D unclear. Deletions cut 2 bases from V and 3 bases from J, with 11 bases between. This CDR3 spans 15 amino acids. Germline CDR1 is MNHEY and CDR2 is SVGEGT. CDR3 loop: CASSYPQLHYNEQFF. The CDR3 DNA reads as TGTGCCAGCAGTTACCCCCAGCTCCACTACAATGAGCAGTTCTTC.

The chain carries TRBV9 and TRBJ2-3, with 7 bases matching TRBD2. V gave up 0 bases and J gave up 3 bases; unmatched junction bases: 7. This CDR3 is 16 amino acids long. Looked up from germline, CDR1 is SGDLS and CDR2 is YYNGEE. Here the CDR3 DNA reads TGTGCCAGCAGCGTAGAAGGGACTAAAGGGACAGATACGCAGTATTTT. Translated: CASSVEGTKGTDTQYF.

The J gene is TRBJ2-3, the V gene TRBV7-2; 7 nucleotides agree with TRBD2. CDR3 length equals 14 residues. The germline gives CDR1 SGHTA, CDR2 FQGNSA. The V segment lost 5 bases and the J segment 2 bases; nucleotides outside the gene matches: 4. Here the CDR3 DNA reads TGTGCCAGCAGCGCCGGACTAGTCACAGATACGCAGTATTTT. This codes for CASSAGLVTDTQYF.

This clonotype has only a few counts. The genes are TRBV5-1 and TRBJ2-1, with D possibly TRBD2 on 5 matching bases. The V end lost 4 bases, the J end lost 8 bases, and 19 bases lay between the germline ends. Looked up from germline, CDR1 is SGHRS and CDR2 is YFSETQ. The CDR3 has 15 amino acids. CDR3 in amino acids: CASSPRRDLRDEQFF. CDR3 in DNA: TGCGCCAGCAGCCCGAGACGGGATCTCCGGGATGAGCAGTTCTTC.

CDR3: CASSSQAASTDTQYF. The CDR3 DNA reads TGTGCCAGCAGCTCCCAGGCGGCCAGCACAGATACGCAGTATTTT. This rearrangement joins TRBV11-1 to TRBJ2-3; D is undetermined. Trimming left V 4 bases short and J 0 bases short, with 11 bases between. The germline V gene encodes CDR1 SGHAT and CDR2 FQDESV (reference sequence). This CDR3 has 15 amino acids.

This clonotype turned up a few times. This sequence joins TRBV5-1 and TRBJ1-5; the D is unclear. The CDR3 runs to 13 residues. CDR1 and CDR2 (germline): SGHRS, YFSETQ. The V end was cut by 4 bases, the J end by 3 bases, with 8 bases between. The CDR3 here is CASSRYPNQPQHF. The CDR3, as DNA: TGCGCCAGCAGCCGTTACCCCAATCAGCCCCAGCATTTT.

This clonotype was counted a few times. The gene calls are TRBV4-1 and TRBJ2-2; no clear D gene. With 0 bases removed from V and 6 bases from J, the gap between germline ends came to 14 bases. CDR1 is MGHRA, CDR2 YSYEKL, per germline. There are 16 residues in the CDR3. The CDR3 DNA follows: TGCGCCAGCAGCCAAGAGGTAGCCCTTCCCGCCGGGGAGCTGTTTTTT. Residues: CASSQEVALPAGELFF.

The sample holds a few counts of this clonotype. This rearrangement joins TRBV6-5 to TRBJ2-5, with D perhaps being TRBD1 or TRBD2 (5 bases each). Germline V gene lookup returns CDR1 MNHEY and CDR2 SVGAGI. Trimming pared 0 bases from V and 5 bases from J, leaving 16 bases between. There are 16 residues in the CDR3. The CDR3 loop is CASSYSIRGEGETQYF. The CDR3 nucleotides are TGTGCCAGCAGTTACTCGATAAGGGGCGAGGGGGAGACCCAGTACTTC.

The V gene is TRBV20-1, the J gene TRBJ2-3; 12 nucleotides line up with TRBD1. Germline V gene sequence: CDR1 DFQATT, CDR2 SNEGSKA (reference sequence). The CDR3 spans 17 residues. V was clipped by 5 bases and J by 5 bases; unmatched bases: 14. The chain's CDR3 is CSAAALGTGGRRDTQYF. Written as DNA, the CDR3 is TGCAGTGCTGCAGCTCTCGGGACAGGGGGCCGGAGAGATACGCAGTATTTT.

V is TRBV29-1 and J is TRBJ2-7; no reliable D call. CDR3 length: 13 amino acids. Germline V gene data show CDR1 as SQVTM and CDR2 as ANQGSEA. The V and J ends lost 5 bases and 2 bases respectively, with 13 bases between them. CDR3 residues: CSVITDRTYEQYF. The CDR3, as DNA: TGCAGCGTTATCACTGACCGTACCTACGAGCAGTACTTC.

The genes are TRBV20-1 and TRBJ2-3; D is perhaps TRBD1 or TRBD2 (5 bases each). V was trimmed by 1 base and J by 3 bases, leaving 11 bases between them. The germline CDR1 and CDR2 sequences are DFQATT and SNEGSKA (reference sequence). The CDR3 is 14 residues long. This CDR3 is CSARAGAWTDTQYF. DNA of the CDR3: TGCAGTGCTAGAGCCGGGGCGTGGACAGATACGCAGTATTTT.

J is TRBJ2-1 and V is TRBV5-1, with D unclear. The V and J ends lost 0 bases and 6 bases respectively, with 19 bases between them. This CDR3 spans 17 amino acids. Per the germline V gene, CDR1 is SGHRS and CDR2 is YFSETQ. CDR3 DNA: TGCGCCAGCAGCTTGGCCGGCAGTCCTAGAATAGGCAATGAGCAGTTCTTC. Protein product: CASSLAGSPRIGNEQFF. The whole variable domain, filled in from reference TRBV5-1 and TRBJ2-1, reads KAGVTQTPRYLIKTRGQQVTLSCSPISGHRSVSWYQQTPGQGLQFLFEYFSETQRNKGNFPGRFSGRQFSNSRSEMNVSTLELGDSALYLCASSLAGSPRIGNEQFFGPGTRLTVL.

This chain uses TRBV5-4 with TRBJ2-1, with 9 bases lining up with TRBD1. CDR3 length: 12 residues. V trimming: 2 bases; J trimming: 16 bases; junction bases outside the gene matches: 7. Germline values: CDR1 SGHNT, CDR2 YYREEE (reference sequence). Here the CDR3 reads CASSFGGTGFFF. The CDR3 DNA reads TGTGCCAGCAGCTTTGGTGGGACAGGGTTCTTCTTC.

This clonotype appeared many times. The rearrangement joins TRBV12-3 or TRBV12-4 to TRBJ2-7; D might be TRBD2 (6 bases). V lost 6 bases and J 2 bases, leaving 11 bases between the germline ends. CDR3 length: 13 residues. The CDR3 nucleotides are TGTGCCAGCAGGCCGGCGGGGACCTACGAGCAGTACTTC. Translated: CASRPAGTYEQYF.

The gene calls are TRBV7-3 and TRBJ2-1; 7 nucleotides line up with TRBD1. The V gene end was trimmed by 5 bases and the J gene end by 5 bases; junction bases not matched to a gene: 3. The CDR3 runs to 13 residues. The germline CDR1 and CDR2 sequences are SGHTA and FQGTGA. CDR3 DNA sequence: TGTGCCAGCAGCACGACAGGGCACAATGAGCAGTTCTTC. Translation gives CASSTTGHNEQFF.

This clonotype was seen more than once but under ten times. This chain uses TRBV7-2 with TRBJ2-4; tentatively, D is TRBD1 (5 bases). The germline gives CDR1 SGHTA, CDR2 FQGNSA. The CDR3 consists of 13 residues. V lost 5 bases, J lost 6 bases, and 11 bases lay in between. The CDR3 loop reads CASSRDSRNIQYF. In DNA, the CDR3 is TGTGCCAGCAGCCGTGACAGCCGAAACATTCAGTACTTC. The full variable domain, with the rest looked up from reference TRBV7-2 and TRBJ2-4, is GAGVSQSPSNKVTEKGKDVELRCDPISGHTALYWYRQSLGQGLEFLIYFQGNSAPDKSGLPSDRFSAERTGGSVSTLTIQRTQQEDSAVYLCASSRDSRNIQYFGAGTRLSVL.

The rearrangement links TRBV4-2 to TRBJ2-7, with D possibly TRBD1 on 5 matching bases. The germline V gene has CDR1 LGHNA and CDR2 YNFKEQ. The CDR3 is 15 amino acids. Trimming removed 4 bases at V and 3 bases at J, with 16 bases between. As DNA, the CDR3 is TGTGCCAGCAGCCGGAGCACAATCGACAGCTACGAGCAGTACTTC. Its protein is CASSRSTIDSYEQYF.

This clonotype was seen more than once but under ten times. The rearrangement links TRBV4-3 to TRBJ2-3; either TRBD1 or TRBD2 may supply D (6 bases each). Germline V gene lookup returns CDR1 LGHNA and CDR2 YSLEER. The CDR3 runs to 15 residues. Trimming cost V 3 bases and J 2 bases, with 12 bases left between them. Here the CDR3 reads CASSHNREDTDTQYF. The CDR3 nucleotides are TGCGCCAGCAGCCACAACAGGGAGGACACAGATACGCAGTATTTT.